The next 7 T cell receptor beta chains were all read from a single sample in a study of shared clonotypes between healthy human individuals. Assay used: immunoSEQ multiplex PCR; TCRdb lists only in-frame clones, some missing. The sample contains under 1,900,000 clones, approximately 98.5% of which appear only once. Material: naive CD4+ T cells sorted from blood. The subset was: CD45RA+ positively selected. These receptor sequences come from a young man in good health.

This clone was observed once. The chain uses TRBV11-2 and TRBJ2-1; D is possibly TRBD2 (5 bases). Looked up from germline, CDR1 is SGHAT and CDR2 is FQNNGV. Trimming left V 6 bases short and J 1 base short, with 16 bases between. The CDR3 consists of 16 residues. DNA for the CDR3: TGTGCCAGCAGACTAGGCTCTAGCCGGTCCTACAATGAGCAGTTCTTC. The encoded protein is CASRLGSSRSYNEQFF.

The rearrangement links TRBV13 to TRBJ1-5; TRBD1 is a possible D gene (6 bases). The CDR3 sequence is 16 residues long. V dropped 4 bases and J dropped 0 bases, with 13 bases sitting between them. Germline V gives CDR1 PRHDT, CDR2 FYEKMQ (reference sequence). This CDR3 reads CASSSRGGLSNQPQHF. CDR3 DNA: TGTGCCAGCAGCTCGAGGGGGGGCCTTAGCAATCAGCCCCAGCATTTT.

The chain couples TRBV28 to TRBJ2-7; 8 bases map to TRBD1. CDR3 length equals 14 residues. Unmatched junction bases numbered 7, after V lost 1 base and J lost 8 bases. Germline loops: CDR1 MDHEN, CDR2 SYDVKM. CDR3 amino acids: CASSLSGGREKQYF. The CDR3 nucleotides read TGTGCCAGCAGTTTATCAGGGGGCCGGGAGAAGCAGTACTTC. Complete variable domain (other parts from reference TRBV28 and TRBJ2-7): DVKVTQSSRYLVKRTGEKVFLECVQDMDHENMFWYRQDPGLGLRLIYFSYDVKMKEKGDIPEGYSVSREKKERFSLILESASTNQTSMYLCASSLSGGREKQYFGPGTRLTVT.

The J gene is TRBJ1-1, the V gene TRBV28; D is unclear. The V gene's germline CDR1 is MDHEN and CDR2 SYDVKM. CDR3 length: 13 amino acids. V was cut by 10 bases and J by 6 bases, with 18 bases left in between. The DNA for the CDR3 is TGTGCCACCTTAGGAGGGCCCCCGGCTGAAGCTTTCTTT. It yields the protein CATLGGPPAEAFF.

This sequence joins TRBV28 and TRBJ2-7; D possibly corresponds to TRBD1 (5 bases). Germline V gene data show CDR1 as MDHEN and CDR2 as SYDVKM. The CDR3 totals 15 residues. With 6 bases removed from V and 2 bases from J, the gap between germline ends came to 17 bases. CDR3 loop: CASSMGQARPYEQYF. DNA of the CDR3: TGTGCCAGCAGCATGGGGCAGGCTCGCCCCTACGAGCAGTACTTC.

The chain uses TRBV5-1 and TRBJ2-1; 11 bases line up with TRBD2. J gave up 6 bases and V 4 bases, and 9 bases lay outside the gene matches. Germline loops: CDR1 SGHRS, CDR2 YFSETQ. This CDR3 has 16 residues. CDR3 bases: TGCGCCAGCAGCCTCGGGTCTAGCGGGAGGTCCAATGAGCAGTTCTTC. Translation: CASSLGSSGRSNEQFF.

The gene calls are TRBV28 and TRBJ1-4; D is ambiguous. V was pared by 6 bases and J by 0 bases, with 17 bases between. CDR1 is MDHEN, CDR2 SYDVKM, per germline. This CDR3 comprises 17 residues. This CDR3 is CASSSRAGRATNEKLFF. CDR3 sequence (DNA): TGTGCCAGCAGCTCACGGGCCGGGAGGGCAACTAATGAAAAACTGTTTTTT.